This TCR beta chain was profiled in a study of T cells in Graves' hyperthyroidism and ophthalmopathy. Findings of the study overall: Most clonotypes that expanded in the thyroid above 0.001 also showed up in blood. From stable hyperthyroidism, ophthalmopathy was separated by a 13 V-J model.

J gave up 6 bases and V 3 bases, and 6 bases lay outside the gene matches. CDR3 length: 15 amino acids. Patients between 18 and 65 years old had hyperthyroidism, newly diagnosed and lasting under 2 months. Used for diagnoses were clinical symptoms, serum thyroxine and TRAb, thyroid ultrasound and orbital computed tomography. TCR beta CDR3 sequences were amplified from RNA transcripts. The HTBI primer set was used in a first-round RT-PCR of the TCR CDR3. TCRdb passed the multiplex PCR reads through MiXCR, listing each CDR3 protein once. Among a few hundred thousand distinct CDR3 sequences listed, approximately 14% were seen once. Many counts were recorded for this clonotype. Its antigen is still unknown.

The source is a woman aged 25 to 39 with Graves' hyperthyroidism. The rearrangement uses TRBV12-3 or TRBV12-4 and TRBJ2-1; 9 bases are shared with TRBD2. The sequencing sample was made of blood. CDR3 DNA sequence: TGTGCCAGCAGTTTTAATAGCGGGAGTGTCAATGAGCAGTTCTTC. The encoded protein is CASSFNSGSVNEQFF.